This T cell receptor beta chain was recovered during a study of preoperative IRX-2 immunotherapy in early breast cancer. The data were produced by immunoSEQ multiplex PCR, yet TCRdb's version contains in-frame clones alone and is incomplete. The sample yields some 99,000 clones, roughly 85% seen once. Per germline, CDR1 SGHNT and CDR2 YENEEA. Trimming took 1 base from V and 0 from J, leaving 7 bases between them. This CDR3 region has 15 residues. This sample's treatment: preoperative locoregional IRX-2 cytokine immunotherapy. Preoperative locoregional IRX-2 cytokine immunotherapy was tested in the phase Ib source study.

The input for sequencing was tumor tissue, taken after IRX-2 immunotherapy. This clonotype was sampled from a human donor with breast cancer. This chain links TRBV11-3 with TRBJ1-3; D is ambiguous. The CDR3 nucleotides read TGTGCCAGCAGCTTAGGGCCGCTCTCTGGAAACACCATATATTTT. As protein: CASSLGPLSGNTIYF.